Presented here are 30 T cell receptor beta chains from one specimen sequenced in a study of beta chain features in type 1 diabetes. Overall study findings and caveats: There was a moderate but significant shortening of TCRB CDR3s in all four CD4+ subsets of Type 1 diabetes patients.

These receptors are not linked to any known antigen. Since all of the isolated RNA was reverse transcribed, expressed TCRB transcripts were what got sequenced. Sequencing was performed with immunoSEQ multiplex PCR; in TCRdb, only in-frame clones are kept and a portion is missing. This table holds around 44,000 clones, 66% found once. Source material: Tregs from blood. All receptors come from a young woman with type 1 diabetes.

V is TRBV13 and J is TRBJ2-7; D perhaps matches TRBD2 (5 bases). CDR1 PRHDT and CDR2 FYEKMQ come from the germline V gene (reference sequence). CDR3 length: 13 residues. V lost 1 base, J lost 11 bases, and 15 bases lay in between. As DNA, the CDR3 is TGTGCCAGCAGCTTAGTTCGCGGGCAGAGGGAGTACTTC. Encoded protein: CASSLVRGQREYF.

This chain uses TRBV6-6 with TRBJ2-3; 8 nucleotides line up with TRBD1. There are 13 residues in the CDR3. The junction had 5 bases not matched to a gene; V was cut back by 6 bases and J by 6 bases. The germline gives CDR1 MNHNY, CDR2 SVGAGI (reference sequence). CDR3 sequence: CASRGTGGDTQYF. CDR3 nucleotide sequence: TGTGCCAGCAGGGGAACAGGGGGTGATACGCAGTATTTT.

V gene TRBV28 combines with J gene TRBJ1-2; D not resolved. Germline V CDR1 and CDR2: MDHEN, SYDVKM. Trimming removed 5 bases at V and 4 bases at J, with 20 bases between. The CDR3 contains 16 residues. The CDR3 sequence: CASSALTMVAVYGYTF. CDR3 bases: TGTGCCAGCAGTGCCCTAACGATGGTCGCCGTCTATGGCTACACCTTC.

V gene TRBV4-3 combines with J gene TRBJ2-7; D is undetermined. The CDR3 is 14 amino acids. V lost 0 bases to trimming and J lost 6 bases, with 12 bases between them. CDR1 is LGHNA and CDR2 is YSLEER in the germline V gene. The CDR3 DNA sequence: TGCGCCAGCAGCCAAGATCTTCTTCTTTCCGAGCAGTACTTC. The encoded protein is CASSQDLLLSEQYF.

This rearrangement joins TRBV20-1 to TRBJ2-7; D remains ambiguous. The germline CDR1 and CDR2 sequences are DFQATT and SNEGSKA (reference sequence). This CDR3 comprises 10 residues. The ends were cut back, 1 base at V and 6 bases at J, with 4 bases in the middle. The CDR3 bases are TGCAGTGCTAGAGTCTTCGAGCAGTACTTC. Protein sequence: CSARVFEQYF.

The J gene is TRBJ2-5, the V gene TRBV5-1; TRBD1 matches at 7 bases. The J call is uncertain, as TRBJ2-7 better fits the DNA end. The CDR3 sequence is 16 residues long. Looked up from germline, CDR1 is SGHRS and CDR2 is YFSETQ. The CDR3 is CASSSITGQRHYEQYF. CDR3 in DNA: TGCGCCAGCAGCTCCATCACGGGACAGAGGCACTACGAGCAGTACTTC.

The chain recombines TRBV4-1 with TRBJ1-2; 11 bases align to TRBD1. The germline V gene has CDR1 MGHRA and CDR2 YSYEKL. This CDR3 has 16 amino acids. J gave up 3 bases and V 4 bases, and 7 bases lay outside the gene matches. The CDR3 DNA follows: TGCGCCAGCAGCCGGGCACCGGGACAGGGGGACTATGGCTACACCTTC. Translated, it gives CASSRAPGQGDYGYTF.

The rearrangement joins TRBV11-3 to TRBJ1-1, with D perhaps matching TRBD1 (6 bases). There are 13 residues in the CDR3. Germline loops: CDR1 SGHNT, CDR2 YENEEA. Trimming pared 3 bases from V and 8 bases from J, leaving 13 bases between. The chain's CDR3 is CASSFWTAKEAFF. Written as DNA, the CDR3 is TGTGCCAGCAGCTTCTGGACAGCCAAGGAAGCTTTCTTT.

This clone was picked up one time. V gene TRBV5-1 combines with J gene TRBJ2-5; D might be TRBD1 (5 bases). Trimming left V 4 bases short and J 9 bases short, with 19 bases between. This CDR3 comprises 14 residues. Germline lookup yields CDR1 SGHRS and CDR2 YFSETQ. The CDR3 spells CASSIGHAVEAQYF. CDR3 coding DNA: TGCGCCAGCAGCATCGGACACGCAGTAGAAGCCCAGTACTTC.

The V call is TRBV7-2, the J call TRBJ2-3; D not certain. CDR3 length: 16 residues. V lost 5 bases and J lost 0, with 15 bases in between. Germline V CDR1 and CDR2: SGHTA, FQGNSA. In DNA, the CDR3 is TGTGCCAGCAGCCGCTTGGTAGCAACTAGCACAGATACGCAGTATTTT. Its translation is CASSRLVATSTDTQYF.

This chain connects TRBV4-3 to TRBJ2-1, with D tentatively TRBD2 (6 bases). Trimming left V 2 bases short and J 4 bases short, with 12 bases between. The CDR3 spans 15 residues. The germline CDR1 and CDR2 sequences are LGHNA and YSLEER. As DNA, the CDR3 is TGCGCCAGCAGCCAACTAGCGTTCCCATACAATGAGCAGTTCTTC. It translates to CASSQLAFPYNEQFF.

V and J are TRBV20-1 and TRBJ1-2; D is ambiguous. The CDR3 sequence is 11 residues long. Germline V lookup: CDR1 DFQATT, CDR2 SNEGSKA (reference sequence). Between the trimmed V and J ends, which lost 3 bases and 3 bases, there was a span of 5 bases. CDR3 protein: CSARRDYGYTF. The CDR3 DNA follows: TGCAGTGCTAGGCGGGACTATGGCTACACCTTC.

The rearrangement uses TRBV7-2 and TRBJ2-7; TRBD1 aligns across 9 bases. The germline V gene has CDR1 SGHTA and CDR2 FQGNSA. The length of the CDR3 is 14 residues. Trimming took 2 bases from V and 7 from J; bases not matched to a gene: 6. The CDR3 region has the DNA TGTGCCAGCAGCTTAAGGGACAGGGCGAGTGAGCAGTACTTC. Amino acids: CASSLRDRASEQYF.

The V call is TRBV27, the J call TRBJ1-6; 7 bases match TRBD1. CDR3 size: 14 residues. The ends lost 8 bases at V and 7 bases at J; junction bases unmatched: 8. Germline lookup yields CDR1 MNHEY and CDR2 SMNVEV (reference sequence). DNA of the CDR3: TGTGCCAGCGGTCAACAGGGGTACAATTCACCCCTCCACTTT. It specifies CASGQQGYNSPLHF.

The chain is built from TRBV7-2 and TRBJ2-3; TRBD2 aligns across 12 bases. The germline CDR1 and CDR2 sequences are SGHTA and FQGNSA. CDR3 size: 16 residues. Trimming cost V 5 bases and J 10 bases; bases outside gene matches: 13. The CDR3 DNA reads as TGTGCCAGCAGCCCCCCTAGCGGGAGGGCCCTCTCGGCGCAGTATTTT. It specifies CASSPPSGRALSAQYF.

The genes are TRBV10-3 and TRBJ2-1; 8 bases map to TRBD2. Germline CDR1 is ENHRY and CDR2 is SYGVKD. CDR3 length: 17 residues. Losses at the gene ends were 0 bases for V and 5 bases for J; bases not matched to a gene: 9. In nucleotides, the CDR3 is TGTGCCATCAGTGAGTCGGCGGGGGGATCACGCGACAATGAGCAGTTCTTC. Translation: CAISESAGGSRDNEQFF.

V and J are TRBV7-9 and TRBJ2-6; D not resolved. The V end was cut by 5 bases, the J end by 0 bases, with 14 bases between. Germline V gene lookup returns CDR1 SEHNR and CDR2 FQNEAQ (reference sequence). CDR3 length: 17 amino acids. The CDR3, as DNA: TGTGCCAGCAGCCCCTCCGTTGGCCACTCTGGGGCCAACGTCCTGACTTTC. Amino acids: CASSPSVGHSGANVLTF.

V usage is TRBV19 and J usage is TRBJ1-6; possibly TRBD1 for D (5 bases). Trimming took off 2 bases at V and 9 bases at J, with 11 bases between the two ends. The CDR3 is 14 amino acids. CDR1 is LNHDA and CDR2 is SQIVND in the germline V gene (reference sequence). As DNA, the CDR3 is TGTGCCAGTAGTATATCCCAGGGAAGTTCACCCCTCCACTTT. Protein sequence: CASSISQGSSPLHF.

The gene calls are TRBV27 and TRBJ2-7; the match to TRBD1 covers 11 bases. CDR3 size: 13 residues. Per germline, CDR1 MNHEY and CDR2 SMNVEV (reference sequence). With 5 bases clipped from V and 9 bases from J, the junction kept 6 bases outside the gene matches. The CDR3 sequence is CASSPDRGQGQYF. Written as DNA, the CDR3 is TGTGCCAGCAGTCCGGACAGGGGGCAGGGGCAGTACTTC.

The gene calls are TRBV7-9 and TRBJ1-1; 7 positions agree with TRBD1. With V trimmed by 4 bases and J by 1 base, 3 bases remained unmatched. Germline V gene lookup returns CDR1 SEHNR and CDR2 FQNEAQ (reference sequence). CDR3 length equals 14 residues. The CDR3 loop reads CASSYRQGNTEAFF. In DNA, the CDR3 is TGTGCCAGCAGCTATCGACAGGGGAACACTGAAGCTTTCTTT.

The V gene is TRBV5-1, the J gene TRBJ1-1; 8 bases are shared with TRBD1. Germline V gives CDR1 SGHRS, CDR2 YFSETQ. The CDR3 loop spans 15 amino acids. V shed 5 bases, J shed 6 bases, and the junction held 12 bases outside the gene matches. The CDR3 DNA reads TGCGCCAGCAGTTTACAACAGGGGGTATCGGCTGAAGCTTTCTTT. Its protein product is CASSLQQGVSAEAFF.

CDR3 residues: CASSDKSTLNTEAFF. CDR3 DNA: TGCGCCAGCAGCGACAAATCAACCTTGAACACTGAAGCTTTCTTT. The chain has TRBV5-1 and TRBJ1-1; D is unresolved. Germline-derived CDR1 and CDR2 are SGHRS and YFSETQ. This CDR3 contains 15 residues. Trimming removed 4 bases at V and 0 bases at J, with 13 bases between.

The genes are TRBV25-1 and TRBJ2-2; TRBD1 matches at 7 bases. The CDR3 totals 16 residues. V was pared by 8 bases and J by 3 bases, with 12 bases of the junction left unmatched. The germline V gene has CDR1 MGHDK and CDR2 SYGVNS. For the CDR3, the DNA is TGTGCCAGCTCCCCCATCAGGACAGGAGACACCGGGGAGCTGTTTTTT. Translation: CASSPIRTGDTGELFF.

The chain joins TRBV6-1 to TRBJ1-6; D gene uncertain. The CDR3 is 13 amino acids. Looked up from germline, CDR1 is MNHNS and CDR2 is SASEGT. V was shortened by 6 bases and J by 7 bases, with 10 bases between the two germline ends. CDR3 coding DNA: TGTGCCAGCAGCGGTTTTGAAAATTCACCCCTCCACTTT. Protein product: CASSGFENSPLHF.

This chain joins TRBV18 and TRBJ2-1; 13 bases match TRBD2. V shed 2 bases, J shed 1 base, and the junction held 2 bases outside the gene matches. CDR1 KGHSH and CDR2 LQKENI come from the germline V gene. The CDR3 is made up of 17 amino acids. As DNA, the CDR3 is TGTGCCAGCTCACCAACTAGCGGGGGGGGGTCCTACAATGAGCAGTTCTTC. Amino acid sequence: CASSPTSGGGSYNEQFF.

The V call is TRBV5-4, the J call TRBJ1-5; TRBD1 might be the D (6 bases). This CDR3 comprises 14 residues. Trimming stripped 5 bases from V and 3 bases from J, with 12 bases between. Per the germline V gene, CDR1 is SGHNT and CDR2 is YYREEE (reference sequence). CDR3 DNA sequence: TGTGCCAGCAGTTTACAGGGATCCAATCAGCCCCAGCATTTT. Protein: CASSLQGSNQPQHF.

The CDR3 sequence: CASSQEPTSARPRDYNEQFF. CDR3 DNA sequence: TGCGCCAGCAGCCAAGAGCCCACTAGCGCCCGGCCGAGGGACTACAATGAGCAGTTCTTC. The rearrangement joins TRBV4-1 to TRBJ2-1; TRBD2 agrees at 7 bases. The CDR3 has 20 residues. The V and J ends lost 0 bases and 3 bases, in that order; junction bases with no gene match: 17. Germline V lookup: CDR1 MGHRA, CDR2 YSYEKL.

The CDR3, as DNA: TGTGCCAGCAGTTATACTCCTCCCGATGAGCAGTTCTTC. Translated: CASSYTPPDEQFF. This chain uses TRBV7-3 with TRBJ2-1; D unresolved. The CDR3 consists of 13 residues. Germline V gives CDR1 SGHTA, CDR2 FQGTGA. V was shortened by 6 bases and J by 8 bases, with 14 bases between the two germline ends.

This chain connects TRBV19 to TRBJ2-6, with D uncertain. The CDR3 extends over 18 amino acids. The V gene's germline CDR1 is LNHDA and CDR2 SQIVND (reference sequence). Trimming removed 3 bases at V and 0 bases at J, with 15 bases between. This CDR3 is CASSIKTFATSGANVLTF. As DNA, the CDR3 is TGTGCCAGTAGTATTAAGACTTTCGCGACCTCTGGGGCCAACGTCCTGACTTTC.

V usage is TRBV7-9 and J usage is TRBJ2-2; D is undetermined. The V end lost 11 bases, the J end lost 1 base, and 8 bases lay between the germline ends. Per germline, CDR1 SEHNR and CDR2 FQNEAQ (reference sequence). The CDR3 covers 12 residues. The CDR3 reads CARQVNTGELFF. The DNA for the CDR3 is TGTGCCCGCCAGGTGAACACCGGGGAGCTGTTTTTT.